These 21 T cell receptor beta chains were all obtained from the same sample, sequenced in a study of OX40 agonist ivuxolimab in advanced cancers. TCRdb's copy holds only in-frame clones and misses some; the assay was immunoSEQ multiplex PCR. This sample yields about 35,000 clones, of which over 80% are seen a single time; about 22% belongs to the top ten. This material consisted of CD4+ or CD8+ T cells sorted from blood, taken in a trial of the OX40 agonist ivuxolimab. Receptor source: an adult with an advanced solid tumor such as melanoma, head and neck, liver or kidney cancer.

This clone was seen only a few times. At one boundary the junction diverges from the germline segment, which might be a read error. V and J are TRBV18 and TRBJ2-1; 10 positions match TRBD2. This CDR3 spans 17 amino acids. The germline V gene has CDR1 KGHSH and CDR2 LQKENI. Written as DNA, the CDR3 is TGTGCCAGCTCGCCACCCCCTTTAGCGGGGGGATACAATGAGCAGTTCTTC. Protein sequence: CASSPPPLAGGYNEQFF.

The rearrangement joins TRBV9 to TRBJ1-6; the D gene is possibly TRBD1 (6 bases). The germline gives CDR1 SGDLS, CDR2 YYNGEE. This CDR3 is built from 16 residues. V lost 3 bases and J lost 1, with 11 bases in between. The CDR3 nucleotides read TGTGCCAGCAGCGCCCGACAGGAGTCCTATAATTCACCCCTCCACTTT. It specifies CASSARQESYNSPLHF.

This clone was seen a few times. The chain recombines TRBV21-1 with TRBJ2-7; the DNA was not compared with TRBD2, the D call given in the table. TRBV21-1 is designated a pseudogene. This CDR3 is built from 15 residues. CDR3 sequence (DNA): TGTGCCAGCAGCCCTCGGGGGTGTGGCCTGGGGGAGCAGTACTTC. Protein product: CASSPRGCGLGEQYF.

The chain is built from TRBV4-3 and TRBJ2-2; D might be TRBD2 (5 bases). The V end lost 6 bases, the J end lost 4 bases, and 15 bases lay between the germline ends. Germline V lookup: CDR1 LGHNA, CDR2 YSLEER. The CDR3 covers 15 residues. DNA of the CDR3: TGCGCCAGCAGAGGGAGCAGGATGGGCACCGGGGAGCTGTTTTTT. Residues: CASRGSRMGTGELFF.

J is TRBJ2-3 and V is TRBV5-4; D uncertain. Germline lookup yields CDR1 SGHNT and CDR2 YYREEE (reference sequence). V lost 0 bases, J lost 6 bases, and 5 bases lay in between. The CDR3 spans 12 residues. The CDR3 region has the DNA TGTGCCAGCAGCTTGGGTCGGGATACGCAGTATTTT. It specifies CASSLGRDTQYF.

This chain joins TRBV6-4 and TRBJ2-2; D not resolved. Between the trimmed V and J ends, which lost 0 bases and 4 bases, there was a span of 3 bases. The CDR3 sequence is 13 residues long. Germline V CDR1 and CDR2: MRHNA, SNTAGT. The CDR3 coding sequence is TGTGCCAGCAGTGACTCGGTCACCGGGGAGCTGTTTTTT. Encoded protein: CASSDSVTGELFF.

V usage is TRBV19 and J usage is TRBJ2-5; D might be TRBD1 or TRBD2, each matching 5 bases. Trimming stripped 6 bases from V and 0 bases from J, with 5 bases between. Germline V lookup: CDR1 LNHDA, CDR2 SQIVND (reference sequence). CDR3 length equals 12 residues. CDR3 sequence (DNA): TGTGCCAGTAGGGGGGACCAAGAGACCCAGTACTTC. This gives the protein CASRGDQETQYF.

This CDR3 reads CATAGQGSTYEQYF. DNA of the CDR3: TGTGCCACCGCCGGACAGGGGAGTACCTACGAGCAGTACTTC. V usage is TRBV2 and J usage is TRBJ2-7, with TRBD1 matching over 9 bases. V was pared by 10 bases and J by 2 bases, with 9 bases of the junction left unmatched. The CDR3 length is 14 residues. Germline V gene lookup returns CDR1 SNHLY and CDR2 FYNNEI.

The chain recombines TRBV4-3 with TRBJ2-7, with 12 bases lining up with TRBD2. V dropped 0 bases and J dropped 6; count of bases not matched to a gene: 6. CDR3 length: 16 residues. Per the germline V gene, CDR1 is LGHNA and CDR2 is YSLEER. CDR3 sequence: CASSQDATSGGGEQYF. The CDR3 DNA sequence: TGCGCCAGCAGCCAAGACGCGACTAGCGGGGGTGGCGAGCAGTACTTC.

The rearrangement joins TRBV7-6 to TRBJ1-1; D is unclear. Between the trimmed V and J ends, which lost 11 bases and 6 bases, there was a span of 13 bases. Per germline, CDR1 SGHVS and CDR2 FNYEAQ. The CDR3 runs 11 residues. The CDR3 sequence is CAVGNLSEAFF. The DNA of the CDR3 is TGTGCCGTAGGAAACTTATCTGAAGCTTTCTTT.

This chain links TRBV27 with TRBJ2-5, with D possibly being TRBD1 or TRBD2 (6 bases each). The J call is in doubt because the DNA end fits TRBJ2-7 better. Germline V gene data show CDR1 as MNHEY and CDR2 as SMNVEV (reference sequence). This CDR3 has 14 residues. This CDR3 reads CASSLAGEDYEQYF. CDR3 in DNA: TGTGCCAGCAGTTTAGCAGGGGAGGACTACGAGCAGTACTTC.

This chain joins TRBV29-1 and TRBJ2-1; perhaps TRBD2 as D (6 bases). Deletions cut 6 bases from V and 6 bases from J, with 15 bases between. The CDR3 contains 13 residues. Germline V gene data show CDR1 as SQVTM and CDR2 as ANQGSEA. This CDR3 reads CSVSDWDFNEQFF. CDR3 nucleotides: TGCAGCGTATCGGATTGGGACTTCAATGAGCAGTTCTTC.

The chain employs TRBV28 and TRBJ1-1; weak D call: TRBD1 (5 bases). Germline values: CDR1 MDHEN, CDR2 SYDVKM. Trimming stripped 3 bases from V and 5 bases from J, with 22 bases between. This CDR3 is built from 17 residues. CDR3 coding DNA: TGTGCCAGCAGTTTCCTCACGACACCAGGGTTGGGGACTGAAGCTTTCTTT. It specifies CASSFLTTPGLGTEAFF. Full variable domain (remainder filled in from reference TRBV28 and TRBJ1-1): DVKVTQSSRYLVKRTGEKVFLECVQDMDHENMFWYRQDPGLGLRLIYFSYDVKMKEKGDIPEGYSVSREKKERFSLILESASTNQTSMYLCASSFLTTPGLGTEAFFGQGTRLTVV.

This clone turned up a few times. This rearrangement joins TRBV2 to TRBJ1-5; 8 nucleotides agree with TRBD1. Unmatched junction bases numbered 5, after V lost 7 bases and J lost 6 bases. This CDR3 is 13 amino acids long. The germline V gene encodes CDR1 SNHLY and CDR2 FYNNEI. CDR3 in DNA: TGTGCCAGCACTTTGGACAGGGCTCAGCCCCAGCATTTT. Its protein is CASTLDRAQPQHF. Full variable domain (missing parts from reference TRBV2 and TRBJ1-5): EPEVTQTPSHQVTQMGQEVILRCVPISNHLYFYWYRQILGQKVEFLVSFYNNEISEKSEIFDDQFSVERPDGSNFTLKIRSTKLEDSAMYFCASTLDRAQPQHFGDGTRLSIL.

The V gene is TRBV11-1, the J gene TRBJ2-2, with a tentative D call TRBD1 (6 bases). V lost 5 bases and J lost 4, with 20 bases in between. From germline, CDR1 is SGHAT and CDR2 FQDESV (reference sequence). This CDR3 region has 17 residues. The CDR3 region is CASSPWGPYTFTGELFF. DNA of the CDR3: TGTGCCAGCAGCCCTTGGGGGCCCTACACCTTCACCGGGGAGCTGTTTTTT.

This sequence joins TRBV15 and TRBJ2-3, with D perhaps being TRBD1 or TRBD2 (5 bases each). The germline V gene has CDR1 LNHNV and CDR2 YYDKDF (reference sequence). V dropped 0 bases and J dropped 2 bases, with 21 bases sitting between them. This CDR3 region has 19 residues. CDR3 sequence: CATSRDRSLRDPSTDTQYF. The CDR3 DNA sequence: TGTGCCACCAGCAGAGATCGTTCCCTCAGGGACCCCTCCACAGATACGCAGTATTTT.

In this sample, this clone turned up a few times. The rearrangement joins TRBV18 to TRBJ1-3; D remains unclear. Per germline, CDR1 KGHSH and CDR2 LQKENI. The length of the CDR3 is 16 residues. Deletions cut 0 bases from V and 0 bases from J, with 9 bases between. CDR3 bases: TGTGCCAGCTCACCACCGAACAGCCACTCTGGAAACACCATATATTTT. Encoded protein: CASSPPNSHSGNTIYF.

This clone was detected only a few times. The rearrangement links TRBV7-3 to TRBJ1-6; D remains ambiguous. V was cut by 2 bases and J by 8 bases, with 13 bases left in between. Germline CDR1 reads SGHTA; CDR2 reads FQGTGA. This CDR3 has 15 residues. CDR3 in DNA: TGTGCCAGCAGCTTATTCGCAGAGGGAGATTCACCCCTCCACTTT. As protein: CASSLFAEGDSPLHF.

The chain recombines TRBV15 with TRBJ2-7, with a tentative D call TRBD1 (5 bases). Germline CDR1 and CDR2: LNHNV and YYDKDF (reference sequence). The CDR3 is made up of 16 amino acids. The V end was cut by 0 bases, the J end by 0 bases, with 12 bases between. The CDR3 reads CATSRDPQGSSYEQYF. The CDR3 nucleotides read TGTGCCACCAGCAGAGATCCCCAGGGTAGCTCCTACGAGCAGTACTTC.

V usage is TRBV15 and J usage is TRBJ1-1; a possible D gene is TRBD1 (5 bases). V dropped 4 bases and J dropped 6 bases, with 18 bases sitting between them. The CDR3 sequence is 15 residues long. Per the germline V gene, CDR1 is LNHNV and CDR2 is YYDKDF (reference sequence). In nucleotides, the CDR3 is TGTGCCACCAGCACCCGGGGACTCCGACCCGCTGAAGCTTTCTTT. Translation: CATSTRGLRPAEAFF.

The chain carries TRBV6-1 and TRBJ2-3; D is unresolved. The V end was cut by 8 bases, the J end by 3 bases, with 12 bases between. Germline CDR1 reads MNHNS; CDR2 reads SASEGT. The CDR3 covers 13 residues. CDR3 DNA: TGTGCCAGCTCCAAAACCGGGACAGATACGCAGTATTTT. Its translation is CASSKTGTDTQYF.